One and the same sample provided the 19 T cell receptor beta chains below, sequenced in a study of read filtering for tumor transcriptome and immune sequencing. From about 400 ng of RNA, a library with molecular barcoded alpha/delta and beta/gamma adaptors was made. Using its own MiXCR run on the reads, TCRdb lists one record per CDR3 protein. The table lists tens of thousands of distinct CDR3 sequences, 15% to 25% of them singletons, with around an eighth in the top ten. The sample taken for sequencing was a population of CD138-negative cells sorted from bone marrow. The receptors were sampled from a donor over 35 with multiple myeloma.

This clonotype is deemed medium-sized (0.01 to 0.1%). This chain's CDR3 is CASSSGRSYNEQFF. CDR3 sequence (DNA): TGTGCCAGCAGCTCGGGTCGCTCCTACAATGAGCAGTTCTTC. The chain has TRBV7-2 and TRBJ2-1; D not resolved. The germline CDR1 and CDR2 sequences are SGHTA and FQGNSA. The V and J ends lost 4 bases and 0 bases respectively, with 7 bases between them. This CDR3 is built from 14 residues.

In its sample, this clonotype was seen many times. The CDR3 protein is CASSFSPLEGGYNEQFF. CDR3 nucleotides: TGTGCCAGCAGCTTTTCCCCGCTTGAGGGAGGTTACAATGAGCAGTTCTTC. The chain employs TRBV7-6 and TRBJ2-1; weak D call: TRBD2 (6 bases). The length of the CDR3 is 17 residues. Germline V gene lookup returns CDR1 SGHVS and CDR2 FNYEAQ. Trimming removed 3 bases at V and 4 bases at J, with 19 bases between. Complete variable domain (other parts from reference TRBV7-6 and TRBJ2-1): GAGVSQSPRYKVTKRGQDVALRCDPISGHVSLYWYRQALGQGPEFLTYFNYEAQQDKSGLPNDRFSAERPEGSISTLTIQRTEQRDSAMYRCASSFSPLEGGYNEQFFGPGTRLTVL.

This clonotype was seen ten or more times. This chain uses TRBV27 with TRBJ2-2, with D possibly being TRBD1 (5 bases). This CDR3 is 15 amino acids long. Germline values: CDR1 MNHEY, CDR2 SMNVEV (reference sequence). Trimming cost V 7 bases and J 8 bases, with 20 bases left between them. The CDR3 sequence: CASTAQSLTGGELFF. For the CDR3, the DNA is TGTGCCAGCACGGCACAGAGCCTTACAGGAGGGGAGCTGTTTTTT.

This clonotype was found many times. CDR3 nucleotides: TGCGCCAGCAGCTTAGGGGTGGGCTCCTACAATGAGCAGTTCTTC. Its translation is CASSLGVGSYNEQFF. The genes are TRBV5-1 and TRBJ2-1; D possibly corresponds to TRBD1 (5 bases). The V gene's germline CDR1 is SGHRS and CDR2 YFSETQ. V shed 2 bases and J shed 0 bases, with 9 bases lying between them. CDR3 length: 15 amino acids.

This clonotype showed up many times. V and J are TRBV5-5 and TRBJ2-5; TRBD2 aligns across 7 bases. The CDR3 totals 18 residues. Germline lookup yields CDR1 SGHKS and CDR2 YYEKEE (reference sequence). After removal of 2 bases from V and 7 bases from J, the junction contained 20 bases not matched to a gene. The CDR3 loop is CASSLNWVGGSGSGTQYF. In DNA, the CDR3 is TGTGCCAGCAGCTTAAACTGGGTGGGCGGGAGCGGGTCAGGGACCCAGTACTTC.

The rearrangement uses TRBV2 and TRBJ2-5; the D gene could be TRBD1 or TRBD2 (5 bases each). V was cut by 7 bases and J by 5 bases, with 17 bases left in between. CDR3 length equals 14 residues. Germline CDR1 SNHLY, CDR2 FYNNEI. This CDR3 reads CASKGRTSRETQYF. CDR3 nucleotides: TGTGCCAGCAAGGGACGTACCTCTCGGGAGACCCAGTACTTC. Drawing the rest from reference TRBV2 and TRBJ2-5, the complete variable domain is EPEVTQTPSHQVTQMGQEVILRCVPISNHLYFYWYRQILGQKVEFLVSFYNNEISEKSEIFDDQFSVERPDGSNFTLKIRSTKLEDSAMYFCASKGRTSRETQYFGPGTRLLVL.

The chain joins TRBV7-3 to TRBJ2-2; D perhaps matches TRBD1 (6 bases). The CDR3 length is 15 residues. Deletions cut 5 bases from V and 5 bases from J, with 15 bases between. Per the germline V gene, CDR1 is SGHTA and CDR2 is FQGTGA. Written as DNA, the CDR3 is TGTGCCAGCAGCCCTAGCACAGGGTCGACCGGGGAGCTGTTTTTT. Protein: CASSPSTGSTGELFF.

This clonotype has only a few counts. Being one base from a much bigger clone, this may be a read error. The chain joins TRBV6-4 to TRBJ1-2; D is undetermined. The CDR3 is 12 residues long. Germline lookup yields CDR1 MRHNA and CDR2 SNTAGT. The CDR3 nucleotides read TGTGCCAGCAGTGACGGGTCCTATGGCGACACCTTC. As protein: CASSDGSYGDTF.

In the case of this clonotype: The CDR3 does not close with the conserved phenylalanine or tryptophan, likely indicating a read error. This sequence joins TRBV20-1 and TRBJ1-1, with D tentatively TRBD1 (6 bases). V was shortened by 7 bases and J by 6 bases, with 15 bases between the two germline ends. This CDR3 is built from 12 residues. From germline, CDR1 is DFQATT and CDR2 SNEGSKA (reference sequence). The CDR3 spells CSVSRGKAEAFS. The DNA for the CDR3 is TGCAGTGTTTCTAGGGGGAAGGCTGAAGCTTTCTCT.

This rearrangement joins TRBV29-1 to TRBJ1-1, with TRBD1 identical over 7 bases. This CDR3 contains 13 residues. Germline V gene lookup returns CDR1 SQVTM and CDR2 ANQGSEA. With 3 bases clipped from V and 5 bases from J, the junction kept 6 bases outside the gene matches. CDR3 coding DNA: TGCAGCGTTGACGGGGACAGAGCTACTGAAGCTTTCTTT. Translated: CSVDGDRATEAFF.

This clonotype was seen ten or more times. The CDR3 here is CASSVSSLDRAFF. CDR3 nucleotide sequence: TGCGCCAGCAGCGTAAGTTCTCTGGACCGAGCTTTCTTT. The chain links TRBV5-1 to TRBJ1-1; D gene unclear. Germline assignment: CDR1 SGHRS and CDR2 YFSETQ. This CDR3 contains 13 residues. The germline V and J ends were trimmed by 4 bases and 10 bases, with 17 bases remaining between them. The full variable domain, its missing parts supplied by reference TRBV5-1 and TRBJ1-1, is KAGVTQTPRYLIKTRGQQVTLSCSPISGHRSVSWYQQTPGQGLQFLFEYFSETQRNKGNFPGRFSGRQFSNSRSEMNVSTLELGDSALYLCASSVSSLDRAFFGQGTRLTVV.

The count of this clonotype is one. This rearrangement joins TRBV5-6 to TRBJ2-1; weak D call: TRBD2 (5 bases). In germline, CDR1 is SGHDT, CDR2 YYEEEE. This CDR3 comprises 14 residues. The V and J ends lost 5 bases and 0 bases respectively, with 9 bases between them. The CDR3 DNA reads TGTGCCAGCAGGTCGGGAAACTCCTACAATGAGCAGTTCTTC. Its translation: CASRSGNSYNEQFF.

About this clonotype: With a much larger clone just one base away, this may be a read error. This rearrangement joins TRBV20-1 to TRBJ2-5, with 14 bases fitting TRBD2. TRBJ2-7 explains the end of the DNA better; the J call may be wrong. This CDR3 contains 16 residues. Germline V gene sequence: CDR1 DFQATT, CDR2 SNEGSKA (reference sequence). The CDR3 here is CSTHWTSGRTTYEQYF. The CDR3 bases are TGCAGTACCCACTGGACTAGCGGGAGGACAACCTACGAGCAGTACTTC.

This chain connects TRBV5-1 to TRBJ2-3; TRBD2 matches at 9 bases. In germline, CDR1 is SGHRS, CDR2 YFSETQ. Germline trimming cut 4 bases from V and 2 bases from J; bases unmatched to any gene: 8. This CDR3 comprises 16 residues. The CDR3 reads CASSAEAGGSTDTQYF. The CDR3 nucleotides read TGCGCCAGCAGCGCTGAAGCGGGGGGCTCCACAGATACGCAGTATTTT.

Comment on this clonotype: At one end, the junction sequence differs from germline, possibly due to a read error. The rearrangement links TRBV20-1 to TRBJ1-1; 7 nucleotides line up with TRBD1. Germline lookup yields CDR1 DFQATT and CDR2 SNEGSKA (reference sequence). The CDR3 is 11 amino acids. The CDR3 nucleotides read TGCGGTGCTAGGTTAGGGGGCCGAGCTTTCTTT. Its translation is CGARLGGRAFF.

As for this clonotype: This clone may be a read error of a much larger clone one base away. The CDR3 DNA is TGCAGTGCTGCGGCAGGGGGCGCGCACGAGCAGTACTTC. It yields the protein CSAAAGGAHEQYF. This chain joins TRBV20-1 and TRBJ2-7; 8 positions match TRBD1. Germline V gives CDR1 DFQATT, CDR2 SNEGSKA (reference sequence). Trimming took 5 bases from V and 5 from J; bases not matched to a gene: 8. The CDR3 runs 13 residues.

Details on this clonotype: Its ends do not fully match the called genes, so a read error is possible. The chain combines TRBV5-1 with TRBJ2-2, with 8 bases that match TRBD1. The germline V gene has CDR1 SGHRS and CDR2 YFSETQ. CDR3 length: 15 residues. This chain's CDR3 is CASNLDRVATGKLFF. For the CDR3, the DNA is TGCGCCAGCAACCTGGACAGGGTCGCCACCGGGAAGCTGTTTTTT.

This clonotype has ten or more counts. The gene calls are TRBV29-1 and TRBJ2-2; 9 nucleotides align to TRBD1. The CDR3 has 14 amino acids. Losses at the gene ends were 4 bases for V and 5 bases for J; bases not matched to a gene: 5. CDR1 and CDR2 from the germline V gene are SQVTM and ANQGSEA. The CDR3, as DNA: TGCAGCGTTGTGGGACAGGGTTTGACCGGGGAGCTGTTTTTT. Protein sequence: CSVVGQGLTGELFF.

Points on this clonotype: With a much larger clone just one base away, this may be a read error. This chain uses TRBV6-1 with TRBJ2-2, with D maybe TRBD1 (5 bases). The CDR3 has 15 residues. V lost 8 bases and J lost 2, with 15 bases in between. Per germline, CDR1 MNHNS and CDR2 SASEGT. CDR3 protein: CASPRQSLNTGELFF. The CDR3 region has the DNA TGTGCCAGCCCCAGACAGTCTCTAAACACCGGGGAGCTGTTTTTT.